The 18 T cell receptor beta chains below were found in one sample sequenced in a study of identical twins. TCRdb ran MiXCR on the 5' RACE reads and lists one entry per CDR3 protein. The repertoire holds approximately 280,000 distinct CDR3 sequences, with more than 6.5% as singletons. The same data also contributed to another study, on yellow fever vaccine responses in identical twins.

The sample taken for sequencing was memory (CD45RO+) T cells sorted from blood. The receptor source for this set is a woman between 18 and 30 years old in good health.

The CDR3 nucleotides are TGTGCCAGCAGCTTAGCCCTTCGGGACAGACAGGTCCAGTACTTC. It yields the protein CASSLALRDRQVQYF. V usage is TRBV11-2 and J usage is TRBJ2-4, with TRBD1 identical over 7 bases. Germline lookup yields CDR1 SGHAT and CDR2 FQNNGV. The CDR3 is 15 residues long. V was pared by 1 base and J by 13 bases, with 13 bases of the junction left unmatched. Variable domain in full (rest from reference TRBV11-2 and TRBJ2-4): EAGVAQSPRYKIIEKRQSVAFWCNPISGHATLYWYQQILGQGPKLLIQFQNNGVVDDSQLPKDRFSAERLKGVDSTLKIQPAKLEDSAVYLCASSLALRDRQVQYFGAGTRLSVL.

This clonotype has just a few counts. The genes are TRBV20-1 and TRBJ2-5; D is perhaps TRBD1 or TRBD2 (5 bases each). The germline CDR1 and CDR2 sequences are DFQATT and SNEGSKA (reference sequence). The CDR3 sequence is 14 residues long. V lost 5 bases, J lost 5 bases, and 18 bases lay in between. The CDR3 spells CSAPRGAGGETQYF. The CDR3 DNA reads TGCAGTGCTCCCCGAGGGGCTGGCGGGGAGACCCAGTACTTC.

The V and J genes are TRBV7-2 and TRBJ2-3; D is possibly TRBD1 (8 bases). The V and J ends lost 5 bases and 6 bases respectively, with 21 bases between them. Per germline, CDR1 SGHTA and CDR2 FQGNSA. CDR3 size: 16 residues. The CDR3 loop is CASSQRTGRGGDTQYF. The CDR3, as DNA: TGTGCCAGCAGCCAGCGGACAGGGAGGGGGGGGGATACGCAGTATTTT.

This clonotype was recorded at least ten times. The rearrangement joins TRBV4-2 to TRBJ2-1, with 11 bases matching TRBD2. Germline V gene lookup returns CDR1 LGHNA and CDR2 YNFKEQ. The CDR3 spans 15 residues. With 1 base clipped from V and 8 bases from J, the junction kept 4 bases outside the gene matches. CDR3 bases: TGTGCCAGCAGCCAAGTAGCGGGGGGGCGGCATGAGCAGTTCTTC. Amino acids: CASSQVAGGRHEQFF.

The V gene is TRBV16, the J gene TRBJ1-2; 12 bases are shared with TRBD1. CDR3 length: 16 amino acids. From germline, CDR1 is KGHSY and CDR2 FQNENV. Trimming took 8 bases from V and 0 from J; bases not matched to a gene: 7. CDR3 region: CASPLGTGGPNYGYTF. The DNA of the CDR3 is TGTGCCAGCCCCCTTGGGACAGGGGGCCCTAACTATGGCTACACCTTC.

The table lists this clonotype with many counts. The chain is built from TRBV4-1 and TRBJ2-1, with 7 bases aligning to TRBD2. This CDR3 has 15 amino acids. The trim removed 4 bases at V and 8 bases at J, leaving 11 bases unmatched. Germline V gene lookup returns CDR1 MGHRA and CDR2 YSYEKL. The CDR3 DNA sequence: TGCGCCAGCAGCCCGATACTAGCGATTGGGGATGAGCAGTTCTTC. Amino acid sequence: CASSPILAIGDEQFF.

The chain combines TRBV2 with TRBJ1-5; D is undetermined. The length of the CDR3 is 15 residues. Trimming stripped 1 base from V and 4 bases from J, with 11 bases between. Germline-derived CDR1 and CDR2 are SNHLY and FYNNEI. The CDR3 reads CASSEDQSGNQPQHF. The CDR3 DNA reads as TGTGCCAGCAGTGAAGATCAGAGTGGAAATCAGCCCCAGCATTTT.

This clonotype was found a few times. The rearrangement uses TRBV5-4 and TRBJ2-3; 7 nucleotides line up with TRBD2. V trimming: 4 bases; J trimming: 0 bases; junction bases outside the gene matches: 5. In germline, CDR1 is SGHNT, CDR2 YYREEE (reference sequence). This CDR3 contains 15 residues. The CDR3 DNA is TGTGCCAGCAGCCCCGGGGGGACTAGCACAGATACGCAGTATTTT. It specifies CASSPGGTSTDTQYF.

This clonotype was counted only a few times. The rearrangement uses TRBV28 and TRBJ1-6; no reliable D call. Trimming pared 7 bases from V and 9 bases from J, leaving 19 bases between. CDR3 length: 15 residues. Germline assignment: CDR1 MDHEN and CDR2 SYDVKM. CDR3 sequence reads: CASTRSRWDISPLHF. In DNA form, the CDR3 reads TGTGCCAGCACCCGATCTCGATGGGATATTTCACCCCTCCACTTT.

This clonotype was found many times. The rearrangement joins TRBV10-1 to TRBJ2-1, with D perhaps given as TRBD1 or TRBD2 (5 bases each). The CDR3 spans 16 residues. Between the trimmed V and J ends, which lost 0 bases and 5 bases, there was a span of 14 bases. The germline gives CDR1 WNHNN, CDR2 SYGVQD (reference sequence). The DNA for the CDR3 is TGCGCCAGCAGTGAGTCTCGGCAGGTGGGGGACAATGAGCAGTTCTTC. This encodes CASSESRQVGDNEQFF.

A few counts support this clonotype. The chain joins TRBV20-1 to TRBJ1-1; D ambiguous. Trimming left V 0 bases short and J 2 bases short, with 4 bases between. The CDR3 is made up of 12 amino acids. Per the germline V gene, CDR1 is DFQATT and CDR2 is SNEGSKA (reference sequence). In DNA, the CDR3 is TGCAGTGCTAGAGAAGGAAACACTGAAGCTTTCTTT. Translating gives CSAREGNTEAFF.

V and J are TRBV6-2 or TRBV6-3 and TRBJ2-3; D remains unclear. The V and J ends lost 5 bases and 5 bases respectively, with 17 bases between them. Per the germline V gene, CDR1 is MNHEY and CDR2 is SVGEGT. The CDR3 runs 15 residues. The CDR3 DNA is TGTGCCAGCAGTACACACATGATCCGCGGAGATACGCAGTATTTT. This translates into CASSTHMIRGDTQYF.

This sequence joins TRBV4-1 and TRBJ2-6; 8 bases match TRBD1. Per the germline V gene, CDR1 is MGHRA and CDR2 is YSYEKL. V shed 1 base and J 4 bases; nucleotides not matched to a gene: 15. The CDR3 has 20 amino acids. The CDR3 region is CASSQARFDRGGSGANVLTF. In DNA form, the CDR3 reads TGCGCCAGCAGCCAAGCCCGTTTCGACAGGGGAGGATCCGGGGCCAACGTCCTGACTTTC.

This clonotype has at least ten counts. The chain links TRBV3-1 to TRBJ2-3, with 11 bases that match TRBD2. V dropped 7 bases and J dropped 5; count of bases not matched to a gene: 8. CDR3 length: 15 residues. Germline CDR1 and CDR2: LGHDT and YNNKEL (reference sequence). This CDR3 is CASTPGLAVGDTQYF. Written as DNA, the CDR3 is TGTGCCAGCACCCCGGGACTAGCGGTAGGAGATACGCAGTATTTT.

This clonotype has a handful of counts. CDR3 nucleotides: TGTGCCAGCAGAAAAGACAGGGTCGGCGAGGGGACCCAGTACTTC. Protein sequence: CASRKDRVGEGTQYF. The chain joins TRBV6-2 or TRBV6-3 to TRBJ2-5, with TRBD1 identical over 7 bases. The V gene's germline CDR1 is MNHEY and CDR2 SVGEGT. V lost 6 bases and J lost 7; bases outside the gene matches: 14. The CDR3 is 15 amino acids.

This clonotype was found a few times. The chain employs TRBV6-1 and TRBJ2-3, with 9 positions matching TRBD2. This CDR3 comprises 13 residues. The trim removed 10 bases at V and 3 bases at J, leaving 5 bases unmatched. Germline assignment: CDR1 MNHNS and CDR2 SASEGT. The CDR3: CAKAGGGTDTQYF. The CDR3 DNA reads TGTGCCAAAGCGGGGGGTGGGACAGATACGCAGTATTTT.

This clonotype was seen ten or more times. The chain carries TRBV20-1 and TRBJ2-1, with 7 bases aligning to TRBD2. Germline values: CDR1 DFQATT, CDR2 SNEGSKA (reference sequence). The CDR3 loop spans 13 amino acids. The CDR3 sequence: CSYLAGLHNEQFF. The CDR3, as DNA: TGCAGCTACTTAGCGGGTCTCCACAATGAGCAGTTCTTC.

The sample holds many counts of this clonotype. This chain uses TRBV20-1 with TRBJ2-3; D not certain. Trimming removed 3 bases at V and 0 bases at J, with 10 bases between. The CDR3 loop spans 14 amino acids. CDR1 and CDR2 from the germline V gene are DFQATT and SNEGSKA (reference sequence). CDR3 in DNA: TGCAGTGCTAGTGGTACCACTAGCACAGATACGCAGTATTTT. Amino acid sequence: CSASGTTSTDTQYF.